The entry below describes one TCR beta chain. The target of this receptor is not known. Per-base qualities were not stored, and no clone one base away is much larger. The sample is drawn from a study of shared clonotypes between healthy human individuals (dated by TCRdb to 2018 to 2020). Turning to the overall study: The cohort comprised a couple of women and a few men aged 18 to 49 years. To estimate repertoire size and how much clonotype sharing occurs between individuals, the study deeply sequenced the blood TCR repertoires of roughly 5 healthy adults. Different laboratories and diverse techniques were used to prepare libraries and sequence TCR repertoires, to increase sequencing depth and limit assay-specific biases. Leukapheresis yielded between about 0.9 and 9 billion PBMCs per donor. For each donor, three plates each were used for CD4 naive and CD4 memory, two plates were used for CD8 naive, and one plate was used for CD8 memory.

For the CD8 naive samples, CD45RO-negative cells were positively selected for CCR7, yielding a CD45RA+CCR7+ population from which TemRA cells were excluded. Donors were healthy HIV-negative adults with no recently reported acute infections or vaccinations. Every donor was a Caucasian adult residing in Nashville, Tennessee, USA. Blood was collected by leukapheresis, and PBMCs were isolated by Ficoll-Histopaque density gradient centrifugation and then cryopreserved in liquid nitrogen vapor phase. Purity and quantity of every magnetically sorted T cell population were checked by analytical flow cytometry. Genomic DNA was isolated from every sorted fraction and measured by UV absorbance on a Nanodrop 2000c. Using the deep immunoSEQ assay, multiplex PCR amplified TCR CDR3 regions from genomic DNA. Extracted genomic DNA from each cell subset was spread evenly across all wells of several immunoSEQ 96-well plates, with each plate serving as a replicate. Each replicate PCR for sorted subsets received around 0.2 ug genomic DNA, equal to roughly 29,000 T cell genomes. The purified libraries were quantified using a Qubit 3.0 fluorometer, sized with a Bioanalyzer 2100, and then quantified again using the KAPA Library Quantification kit. Every immunoSEQ 96-well plate was sequenced on a dedicated single-read 150-cycle Illumina NextSeq 550 flow cell. In the authors' own workflow: The immunoSEQ output contained only junctional sequences without quality scores, so filtering could not match that applied to full-length reads. To assign V/J genes and CDR3, sequences were annotated against IMGT germline references using PyIR, a Python wrapper for IgBLAST v1.9. Reads with weak V/J assignments (E-value above 1e-6), missing CDR3, stop codons, out-of-frame junctions, or ambiguous translated residues were removed. V3J clonotypes were defined as sequences sharing the same inferred V gene, J gene, and CDR3 amino acid sequence. Percentage overlap between repertoires was computed as shared unique clonotypes divided by the size of the smaller repertoire. Three approaches were used to assess repertoire richness: RTK rarefaction, the Chao1 estimator, and Recon v2.1 estimates of unobserved clonotypes. For all TCRbeta clonotypes obtained by the gDNA method from several donors, generation probabilities were computed with OLGA. The immuneACCESS repertoire file appears here via TCRdb, limited to in-frame rearrangements. These files lack a portion of the clones; in checked studies, under half of the deficit traces to unresolved V genes, and the cause of the others is not known. V, J and clone size are those of that table, while D and trimming were read from the DNA. Counted in this sample were about 820,000 clones; about 91% of them appeared once. The top ten clones comprise less than 25% of the sample.

Results and caveats for the whole study, not just this receptor: Pairwise subsampling indicated that sequencing depth was expected to affect the degree of clonotype sharing among donors. About 5% of naive CD4, 3.5% of naive CD8, 2.3% of memory CD4, and more than 0.35% of memory CD8 clonotypes were shared across several donors. Sampling was restricted to blood, and TCR repertoires in tissues likely differ from the TCR repertoires found in blood. Because the study included only a small number of donors, the genetic and exposure-history diversity represented was limited. Rarefaction of sorted-subset datasets indicated incomplete sequencing despite the large sequencing depth. Clonotypes shared by all four sorted-subset donors showed higher generation probabilities than non-shared clonotypes. Estimated clonotype richness was generally larger for naive than for memory subsets.

V is reduced by 5 bases and J by 6 bases, leaving a spacing of 19 bases between them. CDR1 and CDR2 (SEHNR, FQNEAQ) derive from the germline V gene (reference sequence). The CDR3 runs 15 amino acids, cysteine and phenylalanine included. Kept here is only the CDR3 DNA, which spans 45 bases and is read in frame from base 1. Material: naive CD8+ T cells sorted from blood. Reading the label with the study, this specimen's cell subset or site is: CD45RA+CCR7+. The chain joins TRBV7-9 to TRBJ1-1; TRBD1 is possibly the D segment (5 matching bases). This TCR was sampled from a young man in good health. The DNA sequence is TGTGCCAGCAGCACCTCGGGACGGCTGGGCGCTGAAGCTTTCTTT. Its protein reads: CASSTSGRLGAEAFF.